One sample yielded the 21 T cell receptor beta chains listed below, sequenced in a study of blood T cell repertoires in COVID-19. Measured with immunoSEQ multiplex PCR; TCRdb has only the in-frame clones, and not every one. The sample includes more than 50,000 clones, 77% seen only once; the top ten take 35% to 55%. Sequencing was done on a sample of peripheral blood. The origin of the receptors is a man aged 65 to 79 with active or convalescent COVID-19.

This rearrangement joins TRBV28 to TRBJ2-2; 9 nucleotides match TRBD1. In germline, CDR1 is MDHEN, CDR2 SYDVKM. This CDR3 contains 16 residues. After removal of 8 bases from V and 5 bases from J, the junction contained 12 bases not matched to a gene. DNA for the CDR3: TGTGCCAGCCCCGCCTCCGGGACAGGGAGGACCGGGGAGCTGTTTTTT. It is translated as CASPASGTGRTGELFF. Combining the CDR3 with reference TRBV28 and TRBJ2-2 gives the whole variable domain DVKVTQSSRYLVKRTGEKVFLECVQDMDHENMFWYRQDPGLGLRLIYFSYDVKMKEKGDIPEGYSVSREKKERFSLILESASTNQTSMYLCASPASGTGRTGELFFGEGSRLTVL.

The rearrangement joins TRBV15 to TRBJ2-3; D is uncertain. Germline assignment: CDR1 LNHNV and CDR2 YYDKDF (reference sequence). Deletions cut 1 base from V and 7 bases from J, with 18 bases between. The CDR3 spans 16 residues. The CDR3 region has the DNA TGTGCCACCAGCAGAGGGCAAGCCCTAGTAGAATATACGCAGTATTTT. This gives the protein CATSRGQALVEYTQYF.

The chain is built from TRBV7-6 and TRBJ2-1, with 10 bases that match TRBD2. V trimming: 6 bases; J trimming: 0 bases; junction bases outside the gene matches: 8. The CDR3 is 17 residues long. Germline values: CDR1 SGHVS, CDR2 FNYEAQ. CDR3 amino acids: CASSRTSGISSYNEQFF. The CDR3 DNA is TGTGCCAGCAGTCGGACTAGCGGTATTAGCTCCTACAATGAGCAGTTCTTC.

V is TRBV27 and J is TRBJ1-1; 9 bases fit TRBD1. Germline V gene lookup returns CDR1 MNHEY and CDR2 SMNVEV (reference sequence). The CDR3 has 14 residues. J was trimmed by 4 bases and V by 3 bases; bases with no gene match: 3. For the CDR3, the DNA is TGTGCCAGCAGTTTCTTGGACAGGGGCACTGAAGCTTTCTTT. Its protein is CASSFLDRGTEAFF.

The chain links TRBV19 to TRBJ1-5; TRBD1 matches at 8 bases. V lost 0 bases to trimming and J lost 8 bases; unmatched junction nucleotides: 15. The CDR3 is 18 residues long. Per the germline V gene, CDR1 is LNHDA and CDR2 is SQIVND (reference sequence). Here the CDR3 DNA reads TGTGCCAGTAGTATAGACCACACCGGGGTGACAGGGGTAGAGCCCCAGCATTTT. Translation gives CASSIDHTGVTGVEPQHF.

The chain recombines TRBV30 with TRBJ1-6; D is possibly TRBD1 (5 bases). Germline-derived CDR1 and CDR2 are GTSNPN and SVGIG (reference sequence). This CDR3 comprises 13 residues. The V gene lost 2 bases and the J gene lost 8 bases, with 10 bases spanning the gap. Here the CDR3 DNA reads TGTGCCTGGAGTCAGGGAGGAGATTCACCCCTCCACTTT. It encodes CAWSQGGDSPLHF.

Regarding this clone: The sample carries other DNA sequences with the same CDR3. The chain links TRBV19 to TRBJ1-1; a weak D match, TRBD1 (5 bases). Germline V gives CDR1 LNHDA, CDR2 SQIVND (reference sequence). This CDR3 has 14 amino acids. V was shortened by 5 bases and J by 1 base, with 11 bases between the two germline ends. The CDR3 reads CASSPRRGNTEAFF. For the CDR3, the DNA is TGTGCCAGTAGTCCCCGAAGGGGGAACACTGAAGCTTTCTTT.

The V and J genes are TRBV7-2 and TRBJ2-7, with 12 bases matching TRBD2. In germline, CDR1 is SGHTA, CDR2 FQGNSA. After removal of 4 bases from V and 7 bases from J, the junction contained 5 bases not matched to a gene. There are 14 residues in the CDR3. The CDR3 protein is CASSSSGRAGEQYF. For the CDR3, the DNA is TGTGCCAGCAGCTCTAGCGGGAGGGCCGGGGAGCAGTACTTC.

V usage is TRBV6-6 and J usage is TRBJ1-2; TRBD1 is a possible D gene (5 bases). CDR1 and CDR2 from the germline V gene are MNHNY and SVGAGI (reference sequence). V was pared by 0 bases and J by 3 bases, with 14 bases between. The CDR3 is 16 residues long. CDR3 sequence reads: CASSYSWQGEDYGYTF. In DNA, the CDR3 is TGTGCCAGCAGTTACTCGTGGCAGGGTGAGGACTATGGCTACACCTTC.

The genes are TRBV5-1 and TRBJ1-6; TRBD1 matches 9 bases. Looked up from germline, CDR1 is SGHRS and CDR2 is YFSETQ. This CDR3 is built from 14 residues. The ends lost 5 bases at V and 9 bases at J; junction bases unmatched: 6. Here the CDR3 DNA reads TGCGCCAGCAGTAGGGACAGGGAAGTTTCACCCCTCCACTTT. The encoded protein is CASSRDREVSPLHF.

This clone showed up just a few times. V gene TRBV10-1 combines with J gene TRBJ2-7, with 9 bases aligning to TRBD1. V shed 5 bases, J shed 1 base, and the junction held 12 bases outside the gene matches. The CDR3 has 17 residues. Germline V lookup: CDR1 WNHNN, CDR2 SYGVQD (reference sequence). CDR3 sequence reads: CASSPIPGQGMSYEQYF. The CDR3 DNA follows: TGCGCCAGCAGTCCAATCCCGGGACAGGGAATGTCCTACGAGCAGTACTTC.

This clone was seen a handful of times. The CDR3 loop reads CASSAGTAKSFYRWDEQYF. In DNA form, the CDR3 reads TGTGCCAGCAGCGCCGGGACAGCAAAATCCTTCTATAGGTGGGACGAGCAGTACTTC. V and J are TRBV7-2 and TRBJ2-7; 7 positions match TRBD1. Per germline, CDR1 SGHTA and CDR2 FQGNSA. This CDR3 has 19 residues. The ends lost 5 bases at V and 5 bases at J; junction bases unmatched: 24.

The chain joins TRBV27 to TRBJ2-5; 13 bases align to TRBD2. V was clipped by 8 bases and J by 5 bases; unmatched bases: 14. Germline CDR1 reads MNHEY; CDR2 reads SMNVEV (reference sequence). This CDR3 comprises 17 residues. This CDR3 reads CASQKRGTSGAGETQYF. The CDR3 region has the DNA TGTGCCAGCCAGAAAAGAGGGACTAGCGGGGCGGGGGAGACCCAGTACTTC.

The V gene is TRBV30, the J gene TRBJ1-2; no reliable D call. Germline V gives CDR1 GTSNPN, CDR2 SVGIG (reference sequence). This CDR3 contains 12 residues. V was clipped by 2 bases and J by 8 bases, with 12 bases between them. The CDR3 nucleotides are TGTGCCTGGAGTAAGGCCTCTAGAGGCTACACCTTC. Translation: CAWSKASRGYTF.

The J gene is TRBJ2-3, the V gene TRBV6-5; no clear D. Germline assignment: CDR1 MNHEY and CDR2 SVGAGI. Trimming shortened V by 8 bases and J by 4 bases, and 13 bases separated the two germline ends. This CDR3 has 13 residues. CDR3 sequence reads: CASPSHMPDTQYF. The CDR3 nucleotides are TGTGCCAGCCCGTCCCACATGCCAGATACGCAGTATTTT.

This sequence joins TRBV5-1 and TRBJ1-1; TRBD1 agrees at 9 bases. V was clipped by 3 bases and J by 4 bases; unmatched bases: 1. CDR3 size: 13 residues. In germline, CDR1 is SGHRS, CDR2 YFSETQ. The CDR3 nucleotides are TGCGCCAGCAGCTCGGGACAGGGCACTGAAGCTTTCTTT. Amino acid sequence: CASSSGQGTEAFF.

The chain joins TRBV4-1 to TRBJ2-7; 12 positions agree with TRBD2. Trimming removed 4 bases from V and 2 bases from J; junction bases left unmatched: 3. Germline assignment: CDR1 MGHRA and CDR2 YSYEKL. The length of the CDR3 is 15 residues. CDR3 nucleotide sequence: TGCGCCAGCAGCCTGCGACTAGCGGGAGCCTACGAGCAGTACTTC. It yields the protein CASSLRLAGAYEQYF.

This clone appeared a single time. CDR3 nucleotide sequence: TGTGCCAGCTCACCATCTAGCGGGAGTTACGAGCAGTACTTC. Its protein is CASSPSSGSYEQYF. The V call is TRBV18, the J call TRBJ2-7; TRBD2 agrees at 10 bases. CDR1 and CDR2 from the germline V gene are KGHSH and LQKENI. The CDR3 runs 14 residues. With 2 bases clipped from V and 4 bases from J, the junction kept 2 bases outside the gene matches.

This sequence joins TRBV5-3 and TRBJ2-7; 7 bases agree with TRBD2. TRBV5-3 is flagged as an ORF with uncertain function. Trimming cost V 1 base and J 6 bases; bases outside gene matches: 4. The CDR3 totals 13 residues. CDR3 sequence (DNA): TGTGCCAGAAGCTTGTTGGCTAGCGGCGAGCAGTACTTC. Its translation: CARSLLASGEQYF.

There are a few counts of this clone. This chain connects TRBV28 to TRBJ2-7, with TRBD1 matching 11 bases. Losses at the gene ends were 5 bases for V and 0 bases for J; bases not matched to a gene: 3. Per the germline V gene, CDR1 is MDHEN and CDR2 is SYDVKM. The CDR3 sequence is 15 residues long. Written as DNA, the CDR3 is TGTGCCAGCAGTGGGACAGGGGGAGCCTCCTACGAGCAGTACTTC. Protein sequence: CASSGTGGASYEQYF.

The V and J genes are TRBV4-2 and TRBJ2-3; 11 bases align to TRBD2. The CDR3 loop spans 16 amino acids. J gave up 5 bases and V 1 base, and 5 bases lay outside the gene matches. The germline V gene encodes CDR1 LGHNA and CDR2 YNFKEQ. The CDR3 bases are TGTGCCAGCAGCCAAGTTCTAGCGGGAGGAATAGATACGCAGTATTTT. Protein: CASSQVLAGGIDTQYF.